The clone carrying this T cell receptor (beta chain) is classed as medium-sized. TCRdb re-clonotyped the PCR reads through MiXCR. Of around 4,500 clones in the sample, roughly 35% were seen once. These data come from a study of metastatic and nonmetastatic thyroid tumors. All patients reached thyroid surgery having received no treatment beforehand. The trim removed 4 bases at V and 5 bases at J, leaving 14 bases unmatched. The CDR3 is 17 amino acids. The V gene's germline CDR1 is SGHRS and CDR2 YFSETQ. This chain joins TRBV5-1 and TRBJ2-2; 7 bases align to TRBD1. The sequencing input was adjacent normal tissue. This clonotype originated in a male donor with papillary thyroid cancer or a benign thyroid nodule (not recorded which). Some clones in this sample may be carry-over from other donors' samples. CDR3 loop: CASSIEGNRGETGELFF. CDR3 coding DNA: TGCGCCAGCAGCATAGAAGGAAACAGGGGAGAGACCGGGGAGCTGTTTTTT. The full variable domain, completed using reference TRBV5-1 and TRBJ2-2, is KAGVTQTPRYLIKTRGQQVTLSCSPISGHRSVSWYQQTPGQGLQFLFEYFSETQRNKGNFPGRFSGRQFSNSRSEMNVSTLELGDSALYLCASSIEGNRGETGELFFGEGSRLTVL.